The 32 T cell receptor beta chains reported below all come from one sample, sequenced in a study of T cells in Graves' hyperthyroidism and ophthalmopathy. Researchers amplified the TCR beta CDR3 regions from RNA transcripts. Researchers ran a first-round RT-PCR on the TCR CDR3 using the HTBI primer set. TCRdb redid the calling of the multiplex PCR reads with MiXCR, one entry per CDR3 protein. The data hold fewer than 650,000 distinct CDR3 sequences, with more than 13% observed a single time. Source material: blood. Receptors were obtained from a woman younger than 35 with Graves' ophthalmopathy.

This clonotype has just a few counts. The rearrangement joins TRBV4-3 to TRBJ2-7; 11 bases align to TRBD2. The CDR3 runs to 17 residues. The trim removed 0 bases at V and 3 bases at J, leaving 7 bases unmatched. Looked up from germline, CDR1 is LGHNA and CDR2 is YSLEER. CDR3 nucleotides: TGCGCCAGCAGCCAAGAAGCCCCGACTAGCGGGATCTACGAGCAGTACTTC. It codes for CASSQEAPTSGIYEQYF.

This clonotype has only a few counts. The chain recombines TRBV28 with TRBJ1-3; D remains unclear. This CDR3 is built from 14 residues. Trimming took 2 bases from V and 3 from J, leaving 8 bases between them. CDR1 and CDR2 from the germline V gene are MDHEN and SYDVKM. The CDR3 nucleotides read TGTGCCAGCAGTTTACGAGGGCATGGAAACACCATATATTTT. Its translation is CASSLRGHGNTIYF.

This clonotype has a handful of counts. The rearrangement uses TRBV27 and TRBJ1-1; D might be TRBD1 (6 bases). There are 14 residues in the CDR3. The germline CDR1 and CDR2 sequences are MNHEY and SMNVEV (reference sequence). Trimming took off 5 bases at V and 2 bases at J, with 12 bases between the two ends. Written as DNA, the CDR3 is TGTGCCAGCAGTCCCCGGGACACTAACACTGAAGCTTTCTTT. This sequence encodes CASSPRDTNTEAFF.

V gene TRBV5-1 combines with J gene TRBJ1-1; D is possibly TRBD1 (6 bases). This CDR3 spans 16 amino acids. Germline V lookup: CDR1 SGHRS, CDR2 YFSETQ. The ends were cut back, 3 bases at V and 0 bases at J, with 15 bases in the middle. The CDR3: CASSSLRTDLNTEAFF. The CDR3, as DNA: TGCGCCAGCAGCTCGTTGAGGACAGATTTGAACACTGAAGCTTTCTTT.

At least ten counts were recorded for this clonotype. The gene calls are TRBV11-2 and TRBJ1-1; D gene ambiguous. The CDR3 loop spans 14 amino acids. Germline lookup yields CDR1 SGHAT and CDR2 FQNNGV. Trimming stripped 2 bases from V and 1 base from J, with 8 bases between. CDR3 amino acids: CASSLQVSNTEAFF. CDR3 DNA: TGTGCCAGCAGCTTACAGGTTTCGAACACTGAAGCTTTCTTT.

At least ten counts were recorded for this clonotype. The gene calls are TRBV6-1 and TRBJ2-7, with D perhaps TRBD2 (6 bases). The CDR3 is made up of 14 amino acids. Per the germline V gene, CDR1 is MNHNS and CDR2 is SASEGT. The V end lost 6 bases, the J end lost 3 bases, and 15 bases lay between the germline ends. CDR3 DNA sequence: TGTGCCAGCAGAAGGGACTTCCGTCACTACGAGCAGTACTTC. It encodes CASRRDFRHYEQYF.

Only a few counts were recorded for this clonotype. The chain couples TRBV9 to TRBJ1-6; TRBD1 matches at 8 bases. From germline, CDR1 is SGDLS and CDR2 YYNGEE. The CDR3 totals 18 residues. With V trimmed by 3 bases and J by 8 bases, 16 bases remained unmatched. The CDR3 sequence: CASSEVDPGQAEDSPLHF. The CDR3 coding sequence is TGTGCCAGCAGCGAAGTCGATCCGGGACAGGCAGAAGATTCACCCCTCCACTTT. Full variable domain (missing parts from reference TRBV9 and TRBJ1-6): DSGVTQTPKHLITATGQRVTLRCSPRSGDLSVYWYQQSLDQGLQFLIQYYNGEERAKGNILERFSAQQFPDLHSELNLSSLELGDSALYFCASSEVDPGQAEDSPLHFGNGTRLTVT.

At least ten counts were recorded for this clonotype. The chain links TRBV5-1 to TRBJ1-1; TRBD1 matches at 7 bases. V shed 5 bases, J shed 8 bases, and the junction held 15 bases outside the gene matches. This CDR3 is built from 15 residues. Germline V gives CDR1 SGHRS, CDR2 YFSETQ. CDR3 sequence: CASRSTGDSLREAFF. In DNA form, the CDR3 reads TGCGCCAGCAGGAGCACAGGGGACAGCCTAAGAGAAGCTTTCTTT.

Ten or more counts support this clonotype. J is TRBJ2-5 and V is TRBV10-3, with 9 bases lining up with TRBD1. Germline trimming cut 0 bases from V and 5 bases from J; bases unmatched to any gene: 10. Looked up from germline, CDR1 is ENHRY and CDR2 is SYGVKD. The length of the CDR3 is 17 residues. The CDR3 here is CAISESRDRVEEETQYF. The CDR3 DNA reads TGTGCCATCAGTGAGTCTCGGGACAGGGTGGAGGAGGAGACCCAGTACTTC.

The chain joins TRBV5-6 to TRBJ1-1; possible D gene TRBD1, 5 bases. The CDR3 sequence is 14 residues long. In germline, CDR1 is SGHDT, CDR2 YYEEEE. V was cut by 5 bases and J by 3 bases, with 14 bases left in between. CDR3 amino acids: CASRKTAIYTEAFF. CDR3 nucleotide sequence: TGTGCCAGCAGGAAGACAGCTATTTACACTGAAGCTTTCTTT. Supplemented by reference TRBV5-6 and TRBJ1-1, the full variable domain reads DAGVTQSPTHLIKTRGQQVTLRCSPKSGHDTVSWYQQALGQGPQFIFQYYEEEERQRGNFPDRFSGHQFPNYSSELNVNALLLGDSALYLCASRKTAIYTEAFFGQGTRLTVV.

This sequence joins TRBV19 and TRBJ2-7; possibly TRBD1 for D (5 bases). TRBJ2-1 matches the DNA end more closely, so the J call is doubtful. The CDR3 is 15 residues long. Germline V gene sequence: CDR1 LNHDA, CDR2 SQIVND (reference sequence). The CDR3 here is CASSSVAGPTYEQFF. CDR3 nucleotide sequence: TGTGCCAGTAGTAGCGTTGCAGGGCCCACCTACGAGCAGTTCTTC.

This clonotype was picked up many times. This chain's CDR3 is CASSLESSDRPDRSYEQYF. The CDR3 bases are TGTGCCAGCAGCTTAGAGTCTTCGGACAGGCCTGATCGGTCCTACGAGCAGTACTTC. This sequence joins TRBV11-1 and TRBJ2-7; TRBD1 aligns across 7 bases. Trimming cost V 1 base and J 1 base; bases outside gene matches: 16. Germline values: CDR1 SGHAT, CDR2 FQDESV (reference sequence). The CDR3 consists of 19 residues.

At least ten counts were recorded for this clonotype. V is TRBV3-1 and J is TRBJ2-1, with 8 nucleotides matching TRBD2. Losses at the gene ends were 3 bases for V and 7 bases for J; bases not matched to a gene: 8. In germline, CDR1 is LGHDT, CDR2 YNNKEL (reference sequence). The CDR3 loop spans 15 amino acids. CDR3 nucleotides: TGTGCCAGCAGCCACCTAAGCGGGAGACGGAATGAGCAGTTCTTC. Translation gives CASSHLSGRRNEQFF.

V and J are TRBV7-9 and TRBJ2-5; 14 nucleotides match TRBD2. The CDR3 spans 17 residues. Germline CDR1 reads SEHNR; CDR2 reads FQNEAQ (reference sequence). The ends lost 0 bases at V and 5 bases at J; junction bases unmatched: 5. The CDR3 DNA is TGTGCCAGCAGCTTAGCCGGGACTAGCGGGAGTGATGAGACCCAGTACTTC. This sequence encodes CASSLAGTSGSDETQYF. Full variable domain (remainder filled in from reference TRBV7-9 and TRBJ2-5): DTGVSQNPRHKITKRGQNVTFRCDPISEHNRLYWYRQTLGQGPEFLTYFQNEAQLEKSRLLSDRFSAERPKGSFSTLEIQRTEQGDSAMYLCASSLAGTSGSDETQYFGPGTRLLVL.

The J gene is TRBJ2-1, the V gene TRBV6-1, with D possibly being TRBD2 (5 bases). CDR1 MNHNS and CDR2 SASEGT come from the germline V gene. CDR3 length equals 15 residues. Trimming left V 5 bases short and J 5 bases short, with 16 bases between. CDR3 amino acids: CASSRRRGKDNEQFF. The CDR3, as DNA: TGTGCCAGCAGTCGCCGGAGAGGGAAAGACAATGAGCAGTTCTTC.

This clonotype was recorded many times. The gene calls are TRBV7-6 and TRBJ2-3, with D possibly matching TRBD2 (5 bases). In germline, CDR1 is SGHVS, CDR2 FNYEAQ. With 3 bases removed from V and 1 base from J, the gap between germline ends came to 14 bases. The CDR3 loop spans 16 amino acids. The CDR3 is CASSFHRGGGTDTQYF. The CDR3 DNA reads TGTGCCAGCAGCTTCCATAGAGGAGGTGGCACAGATACGCAGTATTTT.

This clonotype has more than one count but fewer than ten. The rearrangement uses TRBV4-1 and TRBJ1-5; TRBD1 matches at 10 bases. Per germline, CDR1 MGHRA and CDR2 YSYEKL. With V trimmed by 1 base and J by 7 bases, 7 bases remained unmatched. The CDR3 has 16 amino acids. The CDR3 sequence: CASSQADRGPYQPQHF. In nucleotides, the CDR3 is TGCGCCAGCAGCCAAGCTGACAGGGGGCCATACCAGCCCCAGCATTTT.

There are a few counts of this clonotype. The rearrangement links TRBV4-2 to TRBJ2-1, with 12 positions matching TRBD2. With V trimmed by 1 base and J by 7 bases, 5 bases remained unmatched. The CDR3 runs to 16 residues. CDR1 is LGHNA, CDR2 YNFKEQ, per germline. For the CDR3, the DNA is TGTGCCAGCAGCCAAGTGGGGCTAGCGGGAGGGAATGAGCAGTTCTTC. It encodes CASSQVGLAGGNEQFF.

The rearrangement uses TRBV5-8 and TRBJ1-4; 8 bases are a match to TRBD1. The V gene end was trimmed by 4 bases and the J gene end by 4 bases; junction bases not matched to a gene: 9. Germline V lookup: CDR1 SGHTS, CDR2 YDEGEE. CDR3 length: 16 amino acids. The DNA of the CDR3 is TGTGCCAGCAGCGAAGGGACAGGCGACTTTAATGAAAAACTGTTTTTT. This gives the protein CASSEGTGDFNEKLFF. Combining the CDR3 with reference TRBV5-8 and TRBJ1-4 gives the whole variable domain EAGVTQSPTHLIKTRGQQATLRCSPISGHTSVYWYQQALGLGLQFLLWYDEGEERNRGNFPPRFSGRQFPNYSSELNVNALELEDSALYLCASSEGTGDFNEKLFFGSGTQLSVL.

This clonotype was observed once. The junction and the germline gene differ at one end; a read error may be behind it. The rearrangement uses TRBV3-1 and TRBJ2-7; 8 positions agree with TRBD1. In germline, CDR1 is LGHDT, CDR2 YNNKEL (reference sequence). The CDR3 is made up of 15 amino acids. This CDR3 reads CASSPRQGASCEQYF. Written as DNA, the CDR3 is TGTGCCAGCAGCCCCCGCCAGGGGGCATCCTGCGAGCAGTACTTC.

CDR3 nucleotide sequence: TGTGCCTGGAAAAAGCCCACGACGCCCTACGAGCAGTACTTC. As protein: CAWKKPTTPYEQYF. This chain connects TRBV30 to TRBJ2-7; no reliable D call. The germline V gene encodes CDR1 GTSNPN and CDR2 SVGIG (reference sequence). V lost 4 bases and J 2 bases, leaving 15 bases between the germline ends. The length of the CDR3 is 14 residues.

This clonotype was picked up many times. This sequence joins TRBV7-9 and TRBJ2-1, with 7 nucleotides matching TRBD2. Germline assignment: CDR1 SEHNR and CDR2 FQNEAQ (reference sequence). V trimming: 1 base; J trimming: 7 bases; junction bases outside the gene matches: 4. CDR3 length: 14 amino acids. The DNA of the CDR3 is TGTGCCAGCAGCTTAGGGCGGGAGATAAATGAGCAGTTCTTC. This encodes CASSLGREINEQFF. Full variable domain (missing parts from reference TRBV7-9 and TRBJ2-1): DTGVSQNPRHKITKRGQNVTFRCDPISEHNRLYWYRQTLGQGPEFLTYFQNEAQLEKSRLLSDRFSAERPKGSFSTLEIQRTEQGDSAMYLCASSLGREINEQFFGPGTRLTVL.

The gene calls are TRBV7-9 and TRBJ1-6; D gene unclear. Trimming cost V 7 bases and J 10 bases, with 11 bases left between them. This CDR3 spans 12 amino acids. Germline CDR1 reads SEHNR; CDR2 reads FQNEAQ (reference sequence). The CDR3 sequence is CASTIRVSPLHF. CDR3 bases: TGTGCCAGCACCATCAGAGTATCACCCCTCCACTTT.

This clonotype has ten or more counts. The chain combines TRBV30 with TRBJ2-7; unclear D gene. The V gene lost 0 bases and the J gene lost 3 bases, with 6 bases spanning the gap. This CDR3 contains 12 residues. Germline-derived CDR1 and CDR2 are GTSNPN and SVGIG (reference sequence). CDR3 sequence reads: CAWSVGRYEQYF. CDR3 nucleotide sequence: TGTGCCTGGAGTGTGGGCCGCTACGAGCAGTACTTC. Filled out from reference TRBV30 and TRBJ2-7, the complete variable domain reads SQTIHQWPATLVQPVGSPLSLECTVEGTSNPNLYWYRQAAGRGLQLLFYSVGIGQISSEVPQNLSASRPQDRQFILSSKKLLLSDSGFYLCAWSVGRYEQYFGPGTRLTVT.

This clonotype came up many times. J is TRBJ1-1 and V is TRBV24-1; D is unclear. Germline-derived CDR1 and CDR2 are KGHDR and SFDVKD. The V and J ends lost 3 bases and 2 bases respectively, with 6 bases between them. The CDR3 has 13 amino acids. The CDR3 DNA sequence: TGTGCCACCAGTGATACGATAAACACTGAAGCTTTCTTT. This encodes CATSDTINTEAFF.

This clonotype was picked up many times. V gene TRBV28 combines with J gene TRBJ1-2; 9 nucleotides align to TRBD1. The CDR3 is made up of 14 amino acids. The ends lost 7 bases at V and 8 bases at J; junction bases unmatched: 11. Germline-derived CDR1 and CDR2 are MDHEN and SYDVKM. In DNA form, the CDR3 reads TGTGCCAGCAAACTATCCGGACAGGGGAAAGGCTACACCTTC. Translated: CASKLSGQGKGYTF.

This clonotype was seen ten or more times. J is TRBJ2-7 and V is TRBV7-2, with 7 bases identical to TRBD1. Unmatched junction bases numbered 7, after V lost 1 base and J lost 1 base. This CDR3 region has 16 residues. The V gene's germline CDR1 is SGHTA and CDR2 FQGNSA. The CDR3 DNA reads as TGTGCCAGCAGCTTAGTGAGCAGGGGGATTTCCTACGAGCAGTACTTC. Protein: CASSLVSRGISYEQYF.

This clonotype appeared many times. V usage is TRBV27 and J usage is TRBJ2-1; no firm D call. The CDR3 contains 12 residues. The V and J ends lost 5 bases and 5 bases respectively, with 7 bases between them. From germline, CDR1 is MNHEY and CDR2 SMNVEV (reference sequence). CDR3 residues: CASSLVNNEQFF. CDR3 coding DNA: TGTGCCAGCAGTCTGGTTAACAATGAGCAGTTCTTC.

This rearrangement joins TRBV6-1 to TRBJ1-4, with D maybe TRBD1 (5 bases). Germline V lookup: CDR1 MNHNS, CDR2 SASEGT. The CDR3 is made up of 16 amino acids. V shed 6 bases and J shed 2 bases, with 16 bases lying between them. In nucleotides, the CDR3 is TGTGCCAGCAGACCTCCAGACAGTCTTACTAATGAAAAACTGTTTTTT. This sequence encodes CASRPPDSLTNEKLFF.

This clonotype has at least ten counts. The CDR3 coding sequence is TGTGCCAGCAGCCTTAAGACAGGGATTATCGACGAGCAGTACTTC. The encoded protein is CASSLKTGIIDEQYF. The chain couples TRBV13 to TRBJ2-7; 7 bases map to TRBD1. V lost 5 bases to trimming and J lost 5 bases; unmatched junction nucleotides: 12. This CDR3 has 15 residues. Germline lookup yields CDR1 PRHDT and CDR2 FYEKMQ (reference sequence).

This clonotype occurred many times. V usage is TRBV7-6 and J usage is TRBJ2-3, with 7 bases identical to TRBD1. CDR3 length: 14 residues. The V gene end was trimmed by 5 bases and the J gene end by 4 bases; junction bases not matched to a gene: 6. Per germline, CDR1 SGHVS and CDR2 FNYEAQ. The CDR3 loop reads CASSPGQVPDTQYF. CDR3 bases: TGTGCCAGCAGCCCCGGACAGGTCCCAGATACGCAGTATTTT. Complete variable domain (other parts from reference TRBV7-6 and TRBJ2-3): GAGVSQSPRYKVTKRGQDVALRCDPISGHVSLYWYRQALGQGPEFLTYFNYEAQQDKSGLPNDRFSAERPEGSISTLTIQRTEQRDSAMYRCASSPGQVPDTQYFGPGTRLTVL.

This clonotype has at least ten counts. CDR3 residues: CASSDRVVGSYNEQFF. CDR3 DNA sequence: TGTGCCAGCAGTGACAGGGTTGTGGGCTCCTACAATGAGCAGTTCTTC. The chain links TRBV2 to TRBJ2-1, with D possibly being TRBD1 (5 bases). V was clipped by 3 bases and J by 0 bases, with 12 bases between them. Germline V gene lookup returns CDR1 SNHLY and CDR2 FYNNEI. The CDR3 loop spans 16 amino acids.